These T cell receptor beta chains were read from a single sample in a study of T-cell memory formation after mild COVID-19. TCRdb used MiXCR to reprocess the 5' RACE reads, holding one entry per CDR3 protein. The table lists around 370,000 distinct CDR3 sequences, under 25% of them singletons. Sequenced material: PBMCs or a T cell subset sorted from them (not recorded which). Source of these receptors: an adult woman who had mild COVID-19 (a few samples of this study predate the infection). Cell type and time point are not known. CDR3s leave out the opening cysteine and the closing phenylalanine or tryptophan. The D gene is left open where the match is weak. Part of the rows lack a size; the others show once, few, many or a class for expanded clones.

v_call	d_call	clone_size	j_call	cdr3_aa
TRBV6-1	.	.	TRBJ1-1	ARTDTGNGTEAF
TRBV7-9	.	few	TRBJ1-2	ASSLGETRNYGYT
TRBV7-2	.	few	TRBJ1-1	ASSSETTDGTAEAF
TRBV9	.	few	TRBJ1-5	ASSPLDQPQH
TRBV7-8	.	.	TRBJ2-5	ASSPIQVQETQY
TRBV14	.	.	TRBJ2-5	ASSQDKLLPSQETQY
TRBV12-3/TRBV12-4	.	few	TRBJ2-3	ASSGYQDTQY
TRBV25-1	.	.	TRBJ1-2	ASSESSRTGYT
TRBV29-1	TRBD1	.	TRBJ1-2	SVSPTGDYGYT
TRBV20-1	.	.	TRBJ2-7	SVMGTAYEQY
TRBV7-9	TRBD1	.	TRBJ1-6	ASSHPGTGDNSPLH
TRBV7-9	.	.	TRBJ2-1	AGGPPDEQF
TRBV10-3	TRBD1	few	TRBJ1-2	AISESGTGSLT
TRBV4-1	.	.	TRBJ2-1	ASSQDLQRDNEQF
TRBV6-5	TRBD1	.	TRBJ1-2	ASRGQGGTNYGYT
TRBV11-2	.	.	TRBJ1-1	ASSFSENTEAF
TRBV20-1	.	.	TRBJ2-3	SAREDQGTSADTQY
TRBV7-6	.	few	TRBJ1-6	ASSLSSHSNSPLH
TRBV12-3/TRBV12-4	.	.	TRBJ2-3	ASSYVEEDTQY
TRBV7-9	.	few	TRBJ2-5	ASSFGGSQETQY
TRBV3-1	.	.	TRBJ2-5	ASSLPRLGFKETQY
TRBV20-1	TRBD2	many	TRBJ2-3	SARDFERGASTSSDTQY
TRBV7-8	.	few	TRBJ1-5	ASRAAGESPVNQPQH